This TCR beta chain was found in a study of CD8 T cells in ankylosing spondylitis. The study, taken as a whole, reports: Past studies reported some motif variants in reactive arthritis synovial fluid and blood.

TCRdb recomputed calls from the 5' RACE reads with MiXCR, one row per CDR3 protein. The table lists 250,000 to 350,000 distinct CDR3 sequences, less than 25% of them singletons. As to this clonotype: Its antigen is not known.

Germline CDR1 DFQATT, CDR2 SNEGSKA (reference sequence). The CDR3 extends over 13 amino acids. Trimming took off 3 bases at V and 0 bases at J, with 7 bases between the two ends. V is TRBV20-1 and J is TRBJ2-3; no reliable D call. This TCR was recovered from a female donor with ankylosing spondylitis or in good health (not recorded which). Sequenced: blood, either unsorted or a sorted T cell fraction (not recorded which). CDR3 sequence reads: CSASSASTDTQYF. CDR3 sequence (DNA): TGCAGTGCTAGTAGTGCTAGCACAGATACGCAGTATTTT.